This T cell receptor beta chain was identified in a study of early T cells in non-severe SARS-CoV-2 infection. TCRdb passed the 5' RACE reads through MiXCR, listing each CDR3 protein once. This table has fewer than 90,000 distinct CDR3 sequences, about 14% appearing once. V was pared by 3 bases and J by 4 bases, with 7 bases between. This CDR3 has 12 residues. Germline values: CDR1 SGHRS, CDR2 YFSETQ. Sequencing used whole blood. The J gene is TRBJ1-1, the V gene TRBV5-1; D is undetermined. The receptor's source is an adult who was a healthcare worker with PCR-confirmed SARS-CoV-2 infection or an uninfected control (not recorded which). The CDR3 reads CASSSESTEAFF. DNA for the CDR3: TGCGCCAGCAGCTCAGAAAGCACTGAAGCTTTCTTT.